This entry lists 13 T cell receptor beta chains sequenced from one sample in a study of blood T cell repertoires in COVID-19. The data were produced by immunoSEQ multiplex PCR, yet TCRdb's version contains in-frame clones alone and is incomplete. Here the sample spans approximately 230,000 clones, about 88% being singletons. Specimen: peripheral blood. The source is a woman aged 35 to 49 who had recovered from COVID-19.

The chain links TRBV7-8 to TRBJ1-3; no reliable D call. The germline V and J ends were trimmed by 1 base and 7 bases, with 11 bases remaining between them. From germline, CDR1 is SGHVS and CDR2 FQNEAQ. The CDR3 has 14 residues. DNA for the CDR3: TGTGCCAGCAGCTTAGGGCAGACTCGGAACACCATATATTTT. Amino acid sequence: CASSLGQTRNTIYF.

This rearrangement joins TRBV4-1 to TRBJ1-2; no reliable D call. Per the germline V gene, CDR1 is MGHRA and CDR2 is YSYEKL. The V and J ends lost 0 bases and 5 bases respectively, with 7 bases between them. This CDR3 is built from 13 residues. The CDR3 loop is CASSQDRSYGYTF. CDR3 nucleotides: TGCGCCAGCAGCCAAGATCGGTCTTATGGCTACACCTTC.

The gene calls are TRBV27 and TRBJ2-7; no clear D gene. This CDR3 is 15 amino acids long. Trimming pared 4 bases from V and 5 bases from J, leaving 18 bases between. From germline, CDR1 is MNHEY and CDR2 SMNVEV (reference sequence). The chain's CDR3 is CASSYQIPPYDEQYF. The DNA for the CDR3 is TGTGCCAGCAGTTATCAGATCCCACCGTACGACGAGCAGTACTTC.

This clone was seen only a few times. Other nucleotide sequences from this sample produce the same CDR3. V and J are TRBV24-1 and TRBJ2-7; 9 positions agree with TRBD2. The CDR3 is 13 amino acids. Looked up from germline, CDR1 is KGHDR and CDR2 is SFDVKD. Trimming at V came to 5 bases and at J to 2 bases, leaving 0 bases not matched to a gene. Written as DNA, the CDR3 is TGTGCCACCAGTGCTAGCGGGGCCTACGAGCAGTACTTC. It yields the protein CATSASGAYEQYF.

The chain employs TRBV15 and TRBJ2-1; maybe TRBD2 (5 bases). Between the trimmed V and J ends, which lost 3 bases and 5 bases, there was a span of 11 bases. CDR3 size: 14 residues. Per the germline V gene, CDR1 is LNHNV and CDR2 is YYDKDF (reference sequence). Here the CDR3 reads CATSRASFNNEQFF. As DNA, the CDR3 is TGTGCCACCAGCAGGGCTAGCTTTAACAATGAGCAGTTCTTC. The full variable domain, its missing parts supplied by reference TRBV15 and TRBJ2-1, is DAMVIQNPRYQVTQFGKPVTLSCSQTLNHNVMYWYQQKSSQAPKLLFHYYDKDFNNEADTPDNFQSRRPNTSFCFLDIRSPGLGDTAMYLCATSRASFNNEQFFGPGTRLTVL.

The chain is built from TRBV5-1 and TRBJ2-5; perhaps TRBD2 as D (5 bases). Trimming pared 1 base from V and 4 bases from J, leaving 8 bases between. This CDR3 has 13 residues. The germline gives CDR1 SGHRS, CDR2 YFSETQ. CDR3 nucleotides: TGCGCCAGCAGCTTGATCGCGGGAGAGACCCAGTACTTC. Amino acid sequence: CASSLIAGETQYF.

The rearrangement links TRBV7-3 to TRBJ2-3, with 9 bases aligning to TRBD1. The CDR3 extends over 15 amino acids. Per germline, CDR1 SGHTA and CDR2 FQGTGA. Trimming at V came to 5 bases and at J to 5 bases, leaving 8 bases not matched to a gene. DNA of the CDR3: TGTGCCAGCAGCCGCGACAGGGGGAATGGAGATACGCAGTATTTT. Its protein product is CASSRDRGNGDTQYF.

The chain is built from TRBV7-8 and TRBJ1-5; D is ambiguous. The CDR3 loop spans 12 amino acids. Trimming left V 2 bases short and J 6 bases short, with 5 bases between. Germline V gene lookup returns CDR1 SGHVS and CDR2 FQNEAQ. The CDR3 coding sequence is TGTGCCAGCAGCTTATTGAGTCAGCCCCAGCATTTT. Its protein is CASSLLSQPQHF.

The chain links TRBV19 to TRBJ2-2, with unresolved D. Trimming stripped 1 base from V and 7 bases from J, with 10 bases between. Looked up from germline, CDR1 is LNHDA and CDR2 is SQIVND (reference sequence). CDR3 length: 14 amino acids. CDR3 region: CASSIAPGVGELFF. The CDR3 DNA reads TGTGCCAGTAGTATAGCCCCCGGTGTCGGGGAGCTGTTTTTT.

The chain combines TRBV21-1 with TRBJ2-2; whether TRBD1, the table's D call, matches the DNA was not checked. TRBV21-1 is classified as a pseudogene. The CDR3 covers 16 residues. CDR3 loop: CASSKLGTGNTGELFF. CDR3 DNA: TGTGCCAGCAGCAAACTGGGGACAGGGAACACCGGGGAGCTGTTTTTT.

This clone was recorded once. The V and J genes are TRBV21-1 and TRBJ1-4; the table's D call of TRBD1 was not tested on the DNA. TRBV21-1 is termed a pseudogene. The CDR3 is 16 amino acids. The CDR3 DNA reads as TGTGCCAGCAGCAAAGTGGGGACACCAGGAAATGAAAAACTGTTTTTT. Translated, it gives CASSKVGTPGNEKLFF.

V is TRBV15 and J is TRBJ2-1; D may be TRBD2 (5 bases). This CDR3 spans 16 amino acids. Per the germline V gene, CDR1 is LNHNV and CDR2 is YYDKDF (reference sequence). Between the trimmed V and J ends, which lost 1 base and 6 bases, there was a span of 16 bases. The chain's CDR3 is CATSRADGLAGNEQFF. The CDR3 DNA follows: TGTGCCACCAGCAGAGCGGATGGGCTAGCAGGCAATGAGCAGTTCTTC.

V is TRBV21-1 and J is TRBJ2-7; the table's D call, TRBD2, was not checked against the DNA. TRBV21-1 has pseudogene status. The CDR3 contains 17 residues. The CDR3 sequence is CASSSLPTSAYSYEQYF. The DNA of the CDR3 is TGTGCCAGCAGCAGCTTACCGACTAGCGCCTACTCCTACGAGCAGTACTTC.